This entry lists 8 T cell receptor beta chains sequenced from one sample in a study of shared clonotypes between healthy human individuals. Repertoires were generated with immunoSEQ multiplex PCR, while TCRdb's copy carries only in-frame clones and drops some. The sample carries a few million clones, roughly nine tenths recorded once. Sequenced material: naive CD4+ T cells sorted from blood. Subset denoted: CD45RA+ positively selected. The receptors shown here come from a young man in good health.

The V call is TRBV30, the J call TRBJ1-6; 10 positions match TRBD1. There are 16 residues in the CDR3. V shed 4 bases and J 1 base; nucleotides not matched to a gene: 4. Germline assignment: CDR1 GTSNPN and CDR2 SVGIG (reference sequence). The DNA for the CDR3 is TGTGCCTGGAAGAGGACAGGGGGATCCTATAATTCACCCCTCCACTTT. Encoded protein: CAWKRTGGSYNSPLHF.

The V and J genes are TRBV2 and TRBJ1-2, with D possibly being TRBD1 (5 bases). This CDR3 comprises 13 residues. In germline, CDR1 is SNHLY, CDR2 FYNNEI. The V end lost 8 bases, the J end lost 3 bases, and 13 bases lay between the germline ends. The CDR3 loop reads CASVAGEYYGYTF. In DNA form, the CDR3 reads TGTGCCAGCGTGGCGGGGGAGTACTATGGCTACACCTTC.

The chain carries TRBV13 and TRBJ1-1, with D possibly being TRBD1 (5 bases). The CDR3 sequence is 12 residues long. The germline CDR1 and CDR2 sequences are PRHDT and FYEKMQ (reference sequence). V lost 0 bases, J lost 6 bases, and 5 bases lay in between. The CDR3 region is CASSLGGAEAFF. For the CDR3, the DNA is TGTGCCAGCAGCTTAGGGGGGGCTGAAGCTTTCTTT.

This chain joins TRBV7-2 and TRBJ1-2, with D tentatively TRBD1 (5 bases). The CDR3 has 13 amino acids. The germline V gene encodes CDR1 SGHTA and CDR2 FQGNSA. Trimming shortened V by 6 bases and J by 5 bases, and 13 bases separated the two germline ends. For the CDR3, the DNA is TGTGCCAGCAGTTTGGGACCGCTTTATGGCTACACCTTC. It codes for CASSLGPLYGYTF.

The V and J genes are TRBV7-2 and TRBJ2-1; the D gene is possibly TRBD2 (5 bases). V lost 6 bases and J lost 7, with 10 bases in between. CDR1 and CDR2 from the germline V gene are SGHTA and FQGNSA. The CDR3 extends over 12 amino acids. CDR3 protein: CASSRTLNEQFF. Written as DNA, the CDR3 is TGTGCCAGCAGTCGGACTCTAAATGAGCAGTTCTTC.

V and J are TRBV7-2 and TRBJ2-2; D gene ambiguous. This CDR3 has 15 amino acids. Germline values: CDR1 SGHTA, CDR2 FQGNSA. Trimming removed 0 bases at V and 7 bases at J, with 12 bases between. CDR3 nucleotide sequence: TGTGCCAGCAGCTTAGCAACTGGCGTAGGCGGGGAGCTGTTTTTT. Translation: CASSLATGVGGELFF. Complete variable domain (other parts from reference TRBV7-2 and TRBJ2-2): GAGVSQSPSNKVTEKGKDVELRCDPISGHTALYWYRQSLGQGLEFLIYFQGNSAPDKSGLPSDRFSAERTGGSVSTLTIQRTQQEDSAVYLCASSLATGVGGELFFGEGSRLTVL.

This clone was detected only once. The chain uses TRBV6-5 and TRBJ1-3; D gene ambiguous. The CDR3 is 13 amino acids. With 5 bases removed from V and 5 bases from J, the gap between germline ends came to 10 bases. Germline CDR1 is MNHEY and CDR2 is SVGAGI. The DNA of the CDR3 is TGTGCCAGCAGTGCCCTGGGTCGAAACACCATATATTTT. Amino acid sequence: CASSALGRNTIYF.

The V gene is TRBV7-9, the J gene TRBJ1-1, with 7 positions matching TRBD1. The CDR3 consists of 13 residues. Germline V gene data show CDR1 as SEHNR and CDR2 as FQNEAQ (reference sequence). The V and J ends lost 5 bases and 4 bases, in that order; junction bases with no gene match: 4. The CDR3 reads CASSLGQRTEAFF. The DNA of the CDR3 is TGTGCCAGCAGCCTGGGACAGCGCACTGAAGCTTTCTTT.